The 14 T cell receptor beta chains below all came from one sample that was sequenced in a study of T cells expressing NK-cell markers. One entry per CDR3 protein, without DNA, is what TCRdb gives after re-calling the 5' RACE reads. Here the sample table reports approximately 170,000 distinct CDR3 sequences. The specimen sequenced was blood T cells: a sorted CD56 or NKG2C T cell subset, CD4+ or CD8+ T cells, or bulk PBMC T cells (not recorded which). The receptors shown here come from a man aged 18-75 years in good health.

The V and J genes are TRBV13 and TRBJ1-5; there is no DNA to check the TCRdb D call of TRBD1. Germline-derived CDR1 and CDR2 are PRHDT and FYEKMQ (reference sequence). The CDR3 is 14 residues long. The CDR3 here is CASSSGQGNQPQHF.

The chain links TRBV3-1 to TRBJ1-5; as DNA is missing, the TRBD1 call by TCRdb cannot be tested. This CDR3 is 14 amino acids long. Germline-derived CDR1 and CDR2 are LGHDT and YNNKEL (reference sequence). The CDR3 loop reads CASSQDTGNQPQHF.

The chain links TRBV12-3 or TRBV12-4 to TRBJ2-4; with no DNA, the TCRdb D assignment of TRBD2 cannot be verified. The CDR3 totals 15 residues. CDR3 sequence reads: CASSLGPSGKNIQYF.

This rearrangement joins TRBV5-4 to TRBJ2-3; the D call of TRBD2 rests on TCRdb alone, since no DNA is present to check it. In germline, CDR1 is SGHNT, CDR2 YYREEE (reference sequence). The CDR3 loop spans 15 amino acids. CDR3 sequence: CASSSGTSGSDTQYF. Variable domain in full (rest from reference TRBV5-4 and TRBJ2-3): ETGVTQSPTHLIKTRGQQVTLRCSSQSGHNTVSWYQQALGQGPQFIFQYYREEENGRGNFPPRFSGLQFPNYSSELNVNALELDDSALYLCASSSGTSGSDTQYFGPGTRLTVL.

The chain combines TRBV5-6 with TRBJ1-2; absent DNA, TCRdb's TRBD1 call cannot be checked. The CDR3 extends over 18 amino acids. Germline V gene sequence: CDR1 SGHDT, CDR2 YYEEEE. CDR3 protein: CASSLAGGFGTGGFGYTF.

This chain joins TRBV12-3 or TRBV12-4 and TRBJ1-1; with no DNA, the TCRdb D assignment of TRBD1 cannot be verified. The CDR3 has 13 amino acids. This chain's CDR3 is CASSLGTPVRAFF.

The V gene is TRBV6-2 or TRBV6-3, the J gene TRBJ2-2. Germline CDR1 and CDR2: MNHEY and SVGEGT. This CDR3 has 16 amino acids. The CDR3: CASRLNDQNTGELFFF.

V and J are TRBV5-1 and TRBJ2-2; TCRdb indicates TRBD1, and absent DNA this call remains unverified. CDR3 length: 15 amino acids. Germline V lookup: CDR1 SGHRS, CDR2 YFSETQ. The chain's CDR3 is CASSLQTDTTGELFF.

CDR3 loop: CASSPRAGTTYEQYF. The chain links TRBV4-1 to TRBJ2-7; TCRdb gives TRBD1 as the D gene, but with no DNA this cannot be confirmed. The CDR3 is made up of 15 amino acids. Germline V gene sequence: CDR1 MGHRA, CDR2 YSYEKL.

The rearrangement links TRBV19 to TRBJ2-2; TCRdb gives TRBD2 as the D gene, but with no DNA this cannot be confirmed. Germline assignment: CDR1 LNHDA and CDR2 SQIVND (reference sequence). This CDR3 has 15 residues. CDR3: CASSTSPRGTGELFF.

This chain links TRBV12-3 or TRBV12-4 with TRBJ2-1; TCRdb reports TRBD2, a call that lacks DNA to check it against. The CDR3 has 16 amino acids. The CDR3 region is CASSSPGTPTYNEQFF.

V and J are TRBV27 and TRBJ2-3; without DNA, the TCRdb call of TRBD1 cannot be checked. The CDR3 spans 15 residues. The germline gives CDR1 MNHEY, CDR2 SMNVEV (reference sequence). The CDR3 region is CASSPLPGVTDTQYF.

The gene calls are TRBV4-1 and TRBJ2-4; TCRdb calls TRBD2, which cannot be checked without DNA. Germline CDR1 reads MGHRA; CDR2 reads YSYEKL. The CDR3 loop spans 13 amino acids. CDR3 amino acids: CASREEAKNIQYF.

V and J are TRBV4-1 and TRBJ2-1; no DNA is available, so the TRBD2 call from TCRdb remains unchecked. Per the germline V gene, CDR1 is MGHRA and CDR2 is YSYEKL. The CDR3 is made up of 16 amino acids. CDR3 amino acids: CASSQDGSGGYNEQFF.